Reported below is one TCR beta chain. This entry is derived from a study of T cell responses to AZD1222 COVID-19 vaccine. TCRdb's copy holds only in-frame clones and misses some; the assay was immunoSEQ multiplex PCR. The sample has about 73,000 clones; around 80% are singletons. With 3 bases removed from V and 3 bases from J, the gap between germline ends came to 18 bases. The length of the CDR3 is 16 residues. Germline CDR1 MNHEY, CDR2 SMNVEV (reference sequence). This specimen was peripheral blood, taken 28 days after the second AZD1222 dose. This clonotype was sampled from an adult who received the AZD1222 COVID-19 vaccine. This chain connects TRBV27 to TRBJ2-7; D is perhaps TRBD1 (5 bases). The CDR3 coding sequence is TGTGCCAGCAGTTTTTTCGCGGCAGGGATTGGCTACGAGCAGTACTTC. Residues: CASSFFAAGIGYEQYF.